Below, 19 T cell receptor beta chains from the same sample are listed, as sequenced in a study of cytomegalovirus exposure and HLA in healthy donors. The PCR used 60 Vbeta and 13 Jbeta primers. Generated by immunoSEQ multiplex PCR, the TCRdb table keeps only in-frame clones and is missing some. The profile shows under 150,000 clones, more than 70% of them singletons. The sequenced sample consisted of PBMCs. The source of these receptors is a woman aged 45-60 years in good health and CMV-seropositive.

The chain uses TRBV10-3 and TRBJ1-4, with 7 bases that match TRBD1. Germline trimming cut 3 bases from V and 1 base from J; bases unmatched to any gene: 5. CDR1 and CDR2 from the germline V gene are ENHRY and SYGVKD. This CDR3 is 16 amino acids long. As DNA, the CDR3 is TGTGCCATCAGTGACCCCGGGACAGTAACTAATGAAAAACTGTTTTTT. It is translated as CAISDPGTVTNEKLFF.

The V call is TRBV19, the J call TRBJ2-1; 9 nucleotides agree with TRBD1. The V gene's germline CDR1 is LNHDA and CDR2 SQIVND (reference sequence). The J segment lost 8 bases and the V segment lost 6 bases, leaving 8 bases of the junction unmatched. This CDR3 has 14 amino acids. This chain's CDR3 is CASRKGTGRYEQFF. The CDR3 DNA reads TGTGCCAGTAGGAAAGGGACAGGGAGGTATGAGCAGTTCTTC.

The chain combines TRBV18 with TRBJ1-1; 8 positions agree with TRBD1. The germline V gene encodes CDR1 KGHSH and CDR2 LQKENI. The CDR3 is made up of 13 amino acids. With 6 bases clipped from V and 8 bases from J, the junction kept 8 bases outside the gene matches. This CDR3 is CASSDRDLGEAFF. DNA for the CDR3: TGTGCCAGCTCGGACAGGGATCTTGGCGAAGCTTTCTTT.

The genes are TRBV5-6 and TRBJ2-5, with 7 bases lining up with TRBD2. V lost 6 bases and J lost 0; bases outside the gene matches: 8. Germline V CDR1 and CDR2: SGHDT, YYEEEE. CDR3 length: 15 amino acids. The CDR3 region has the DNA TGTGCCAGCAACAAGCGGGGAGAGTACCAAGAGACCCAGTACTTC. The encoded protein is CASNKRGEYQETQYF.

The V call is TRBV5-1, the J call TRBJ2-1; no clear D gene. This CDR3 region has 13 residues. Germline V lookup: CDR1 SGHRS, CDR2 YFSETQ. Trimming shortened V by 4 bases and J by 10 bases, and 15 bases separated the two germline ends. The chain's CDR3 is CASSNGSVREQFF. CDR3 bases: TGCGCCAGCAGCAACGGGTCCGTCAGAGAGCAGTTCTTC.

The CDR3 sequence: CASSRWTGKDEKLFF. The CDR3 DNA sequence: TGCGCCAGCAGCCGCTGGACAGGAAAGGATGAAAAACTGTTTTTT. The chain uses TRBV4-1 and TRBJ1-4; TRBD1 matches at 7 bases. Germline V gene sequence: CDR1 MGHRA, CDR2 YSYEKL. V was clipped by 4 bases and J by 6 bases; unmatched bases: 8. The CDR3 is 15 residues long.

The chain has TRBV5-4 and TRBJ2-7; D unclear. This CDR3 spans 12 amino acids. Germline-derived CDR1 and CDR2 are SGHNT and YYREEE (reference sequence). Trimming took off 3 bases at V and 2 bases at J, with 6 bases between the two ends. Written as DNA, the CDR3 is TGTGCCAGCAGCTCGGGTCCCTACGAGCAGTACTTC. Translation gives CASSSGPYEQYF.

This clone was seen only a few times. The V gene is TRBV5-4, the J gene TRBJ1-1; D is unclear. The V end was cut by 2 bases, the J end by 7 bases, with 12 bases between. Germline loops: CDR1 SGHNT, CDR2 YYREEE (reference sequence). CDR3 size: 13 residues. This CDR3 reads CASSFSQSNEAFF. CDR3 coding DNA: TGTGCCAGCAGCTTTTCACAGAGTAATGAAGCTTTCTTT.

This clone was found once. This sequence joins TRBV30 and TRBJ2-7, with TRBD1 as a possible D gene (5 bases). The V gene's germline CDR1 is GTSNPN and CDR2 SVGIG (reference sequence). The CDR3 covers 14 residues. V lost 4 bases to trimming and J lost 2 bases, with 15 bases between them. CDR3 amino acids: CAWIRSQGAYEQYF. In DNA form, the CDR3 reads TGTGCCTGGATACGTAGCCAGGGTGCCTACGAGCAGTACTTC.

The CDR3 loop reads CASSLVGGGAIDTQYF. CDR3 nucleotides: TGTGCCAGCAGCTTAGTGGGCGGGGGGGCGATCGATACGCAGTATTTT. The chain uses TRBV7-2 and TRBJ2-3, with 9 nucleotides matching TRBD2. The CDR3 spans 16 residues. Per germline, CDR1 SGHTA and CDR2 FQGNSA. Germline trimming cut 1 base from V and 6 bases from J; bases unmatched to any gene: 8.

This sequence joins TRBV29-1 and TRBJ1-2, with 8 bases lining up with TRBD1. V shed 7 bases, J shed 5 bases, and the junction held 6 bases outside the gene matches. Germline-derived CDR1 and CDR2 are SQVTM and ANQGSEA. This CDR3 has 12 residues. The CDR3 bases are TGCAGCGCAGGGGGCTTGCTGTATGGCTACACCTTC. It encodes CSAGGLLYGYTF.

This chain joins TRBV4-1 and TRBJ2-7, with 7 bases fitting TRBD1. Trimming at V came to 0 bases and at J to 2 bases, leaving 7 bases not matched to a gene. CDR3 length equals 16 residues. Germline loops: CDR1 MGHRA, CDR2 YSYEKL. The CDR3 bases are TGCGCCAGCAGCCAAGAACCGGGGACAGTGACCTACGAGCAGTACTTC. Translating gives CASSQEPGTVTYEQYF.

V usage is TRBV18 and J usage is TRBJ2-7, with a weak D call TRBD1 (5 bases). From germline, CDR1 is KGHSH and CDR2 LQKENI. The CDR3 has 15 amino acids. V was shortened by 0 bases and J by 5 bases, with 14 bases between the two germline ends. CDR3 coding DNA: TGTGCCAGCTCACCACCTGATGGCAGGGCGGACGAGCAGTACTTC. Amino acids: CASSPPDGRADEQYF.

The chain is built from TRBV18 and TRBJ1-1; D possibly corresponds to TRBD1 (5 bases). The CDR3 is 15 residues long. The V and J ends lost 1 base and 3 bases respectively, with 12 bases between them. Germline CDR1 reads KGHSH; CDR2 reads LQKENI. The CDR3 loop is CASSPRQPPHTEAFF. CDR3 in DNA: TGTGCCAGCTCACCACGACAGCCTCCGCACACTGAAGCTTTCTTT.

The CDR3, as DNA: TGTGCCACCAGCAGAGGGGACAGCTACTACGAGCAGTACTTC. It specifies CATSRGDSYYEQYF. The rearrangement links TRBV15 to TRBJ2-7, with 7 bases lining up with TRBD1. The CDR3 is 14 amino acids. V shed 1 base, J shed 3 bases, and the junction held 3 bases outside the gene matches. Germline values: CDR1 LNHNV, CDR2 YYDKDF (reference sequence).

V usage is TRBV19 and J usage is TRBJ2-3; D gene uncertain. V was shortened by 6 bases and J by 2 bases, with 12 bases between the two germline ends. The CDR3 runs to 14 residues. Germline V gene lookup returns CDR1 LNHDA and CDR2 SQIVND (reference sequence). In nucleotides, the CDR3 is TGTGCCAGTAGGGAGAGAGGCAACACAGATACGCAGTATTTT. Encoded protein: CASRERGNTDTQYF.

This clone was found once. The J gene is TRBJ2-5, the V gene TRBV7-9, with a tentative D call TRBD1 (6 bases). The CDR3 totals 16 residues. Germline CDR1 reads SEHNR; CDR2 reads FQNEAQ (reference sequence). The V gene lost 5 bases and the J gene lost 4 bases, with 20 bases spanning the gap. The CDR3 coding sequence is TGTGCCAGCAGCGACCCAGGCCAGGGGTTCGGAGAGACCCAGTACTTC. This gives the protein CASSDPGQGFGETQYF. Filled out from reference TRBV7-9 and TRBJ2-5, the complete variable domain reads DTGVSQNPRHKITKRGQNVTFRCDPISEHNRLYWYRQTLGQGPEFLTYFQNEAQLEKSRLLSDRFSAERPKGSFSTLEIQRTEQGDSAMYLCASSDPGQGFGETQYFGPGTRLLVL.

The chain has TRBV10-3 and TRBJ1-2; weak D call: TRBD1 (5 bases). Germline V gene sequence: CDR1 ENHRY, CDR2 SYGVKD. The CDR3 is 16 amino acids. V gave up 0 bases and J gave up 4 bases, with 15 bases separating them. The CDR3: CAISESVTAKPYGYTF. The CDR3 coding sequence is TGTGCCATCAGTGAGTCTGTGACAGCCAAGCCCTATGGCTACACCTTC.

DNA for the CDR3: TGTGCCAGCAGCTTAGCCAGACTGGCGCAGTATTTT. Translation gives CASSLARLAQYF. V usage is TRBV11-2 and J usage is TRBJ2-3, with no clear D. This CDR3 region has 12 residues. V lost 1 base, J lost 10 bases, and 9 bases lay in between. Germline V gives CDR1 SGHAT, CDR2 FQNNGV.